The 12 T cell receptor beta chains below were found in one sample sequenced in a study of CD8 T cells in ankylosing spondylitis. The study, taken as a whole, reports: Characteristic, it appeared, of ankylosing spondylitis blood was a TCR beta motif of eight highly homologous variants.

These TCRs are of unknown antigen specificity. TCRdb re-analysed the 5' RACE reads in MiXCR, keeping a single row per CDR3 protein. The data contain approximately 300,000 distinct CDR3 sequences, 8% of them singletons. Sample: blood, either unsorted or a sorted T cell fraction (not recorded which). All receptors come from a male donor with ankylosing spondylitis.

There are a few counts of this clonotype. V gene TRBV30 combines with J gene TRBJ1-5, with D tentatively TRBD1 (6 bases). This CDR3 contains 14 residues. V was clipped by 0 bases and J by 2 bases, with 8 bases between them. The V gene's germline CDR1 is GTSNPN and CDR2 SVGIG (reference sequence). CDR3 protein: CAWSVQGGNQPQHF. Written as DNA, the CDR3 is TGTGCCTGGAGTGTACAGGGAGGCAATCAGCCCCAGCATTTT.

This clonotype was observed a handful of times. The chain is built from TRBV19 and TRBJ2-5; D remains ambiguous. V shed 4 bases and J shed 5 bases, with 14 bases lying between them. This CDR3 contains 14 residues. Germline V gene sequence: CDR1 LNHDA, CDR2 SQIVND (reference sequence). The DNA for the CDR3 is TGTGCCAGTAGTAGGCGACTGGGTCGGGAGACCCAGTACTTC. Translated, it gives CASSRRLGRETQYF.

This clonotype has just a few counts. DNA for the CDR3: TGTGCCAGCAGCCCTGAGGCGGCGGAGACCCAGTACTTC. Its protein is CASSPEAAETQYF. The chain couples TRBV4-2 to TRBJ2-5, with D unresolved. Germline V lookup: CDR1 LGHNA, CDR2 YNFKEQ. Deletions cut 4 bases from V and 5 bases from J, with 11 bases between. The length of the CDR3 is 13 residues.

The chain is built from TRBV20-1 and TRBJ2-1; possible D gene TRBD2, 6 bases. The CDR3 runs to 14 residues. CDR1 and CDR2 from the germline V gene are DFQATT and SNEGSKA (reference sequence). V was shortened by 6 bases and J by 10 bases, with 22 bases between the two germline ends. This CDR3 reads CSAKRGIVSKEQFF. CDR3 sequence (DNA): TGCAGTGCGAAGCGCGGGATAGTCTCCAAGGAGCAGTTCTTC.

This clonotype showed up just a few times. The chain links TRBV20-1 to TRBJ2-2; D possibly corresponds to TRBD2 (6 bases). V lost 5 bases and J lost 2, with 18 bases in between. In germline, CDR1 is DFQATT, CDR2 SNEGSKA (reference sequence). The CDR3 sequence is 16 residues long. The CDR3: CSAGGRHGYNTGELFF. CDR3 bases: TGCAGTGCTGGGGGGAGACACGGGTATAACACCGGGGAGCTGTTTTTT.

This clonotype was picked up many times. The chain carries TRBV7-2 and TRBJ1-1; D uncertain. The CDR3 length is 13 residues. The V end was cut by 4 bases, the J end by 1 base, with 7 bases between. CDR1 SGHTA and CDR2 FQGNSA come from the germline V gene. As DNA, the CDR3 is TGTGCCAGCAGCTCCTACAAGAACACTGAAGCTTTCTTT. Its translation is CASSSYKNTEAFF. Combining the CDR3 with reference TRBV7-2 and TRBJ1-1 gives the whole variable domain GAGVSQSPSNKVTEKGKDVELRCDPISGHTALYWYRQSLGQGLEFLIYFQGNSAPDKSGLPSDRFSAERTGGSVSTLTIQRTQQEDSAVYLCASSSYKNTEAFFGQGTRLTVV.

This clonotype appeared a few times. The gene calls are TRBV9 and TRBJ2-3; D not certain. CDR3 length: 16 amino acids. Germline CDR1 SGDLS, CDR2 YYNGEE. Trimming took 4 bases from V and 2 from J, leaving 17 bases between them. CDR3: CASSPGGWRNTDTQYF. The DNA of the CDR3 is TGTGCCAGCAGCCCCGGTGGGTGGCGGAACACAGATACGCAGTATTTT.

This clonotype showed up many times. The gene calls are TRBV27 and TRBJ1-5; possibly TRBD1 for D (5 bases). CDR1 and CDR2 from the germline V gene are MNHEY and SMNVEV (reference sequence). The V end lost 11 bases, the J end lost 6 bases, and 17 bases lay between the germline ends. The CDR3 has 13 residues. Here the CDR3 DNA reads TGTGCCGCGGGGCGGGGGGAAGCTCAGCCCCAGCATTTT. Its translation: CAAGRGEAQPQHF.

This clonotype was counted only a few times. V gene TRBV9 combines with J gene TRBJ2-3; 9 bases agree with TRBD2. The CDR3 is made up of 15 amino acids. V shed 3 bases, J shed 2 bases, and the junction held 4 bases outside the gene matches. Germline values: CDR1 SGDLS, CDR2 YYNGEE. CDR3 loop: CASSATSGHTDTQYF. In DNA, the CDR3 is TGTGCCAGCAGCGCGACTAGCGGCCACACAGATACGCAGTATTTT.

This clonotype was found a few times. The rearrangement links TRBV6-1 to TRBJ2-4; 11 bases align to TRBD2. Germline-derived CDR1 and CDR2 are MNHNS and SASEGT. The CDR3 covers 17 residues. V shed 6 bases and J 3 bases; nucleotides not matched to a gene: 10. The CDR3 protein is CASRSLAGGRGKNIQYF. Written as DNA, the CDR3 is TGTGCCAGCAGGAGTCTAGCGGGAGGTCGCGGCAAAAACATTCAGTACTTC.

This clonotype was counted ten times or more. The chain couples TRBV3-1 to TRBJ1-2, with a weak D call TRBD1 (5 bases). Trimming removed 0 bases at V and 4 bases at J, with 9 bases between. Per germline, CDR1 LGHDT and CDR2 YNNKEL (reference sequence). This CDR3 contains 14 residues. CDR3 residues: CASSQDGGSYGYTF. DNA for the CDR3: TGTGCCAGCAGCCAAGATGGGGGATCCTATGGCTACACCTTC.

This clonotype was counted a few times. The chain carries TRBV6-2 or TRBV6-3 and TRBJ2-5; the D gene is possibly TRBD2 (6 bases). Trimming cost V 2 bases and J 3 bases, with 13 bases left between them. The V gene's germline CDR1 is MNHEY and CDR2 SVGEGT. The CDR3 length is 15 residues. The CDR3 reads CASSYPTGVEETQYF. CDR3 sequence (DNA): TGTGCCAGCAGTTACCCAACGGGAGTCGAAGAGACCCAGTACTTC.